This passage covers 17 T cell receptor beta chains from one sample sequenced in a study of Ad26.COV2.S vaccination and SARS-CoV-2 variants listed by TCRdb under 2021. The sample's treatment or condition label is to be understood as: about 20 received Ad26.COV2.S at low or high dose, single or two shots; 5 received placebo; per-sample allocation not given. Repertoires of vaccine and placebo recipients were sequenced from samples collected on day 63 after the first injection. Libraries were made using the immunoSEQ multiplex PCR assay. The immuneACCESS repertoire file appears here via TCRdb, limited to in-frame rearrangements. These files lack a portion of the clones; in checked studies, under half of the deficit traces to unresolved V genes, and the cause of the others is not known. The table for this sample lists 360,000 or so clones; 70% to 90% of them were counted only once. The top ten constitute 1.9% of the sample.

The sequencing here drew on peripheral blood, taken in a trial of Ad26.COV2.S vaccine versus placebo. The source is a person between 18 and 59 years old who received the Ad26.COV2.S COVID-19 vaccine or a placebo.

In DNA, the CDR3 is TGTGCCAGCAGTTTATCTTTAGCGGACACCGGGGAGCTGTTTTTT. Residues: CASSLSLADTGELFF. J is TRBJ2-2 and V is TRBV28; D is possibly TRBD2 (6 bases). The CDR3 has 15 residues. With 1 base removed from V and 3 bases from J, the gap between germline ends came to 9 bases. Looked up from germline, CDR1 is MDHEN and CDR2 is SYDVKM.

This chain joins TRBV6-2 or TRBV6-3 and TRBJ2-3; D might be TRBD2 (6 bases). The V and J ends lost 0 bases and 3 bases respectively, with 16 bases between them. The CDR3 runs 17 residues. CDR1 MNHEY and CDR2 SVGEGT come from the germline V gene. The chain's CDR3 is CASSYSLFGSRTDTQYF. CDR3 sequence (DNA): TGTGCCAGCAGTTACTCCCTTTTCGGGAGTAGGACAGATACGCAGTATTTT.

The chain recombines TRBV29-1 with TRBJ2-3; no reliable D call. This CDR3 contains 15 residues. Trimming cost V 6 bases and J 1 base, with 17 bases left between them. The V gene's germline CDR1 is SQVTM and CDR2 ANQGSEA. The CDR3 region has the DNA TGCAGCGTGACCTCTCTTCGCCGGGGCACAGATACGCAGTATTTT. Translated, it gives CSVTSLRRGTDTQYF.

The rearrangement joins TRBV6-5 to TRBJ1-4, with a tentative D call TRBD1 (6 bases). V gave up 7 bases and J gave up 5 bases, with 14 bases separating them. CDR1 MNHEY and CDR2 SVGAGI come from the germline V gene. The CDR3 runs 14 residues. For the CDR3, the DNA is TGTGCCAGCACCATGGACAGATCGAATGAAAAACTGTTTTTT. Protein sequence: CASTMDRSNEKLFF.

The chain carries TRBV18 and TRBJ1-2; the D gene is possibly TRBD1 (6 bases). This CDR3 comprises 15 residues. CDR1 and CDR2 (germline): KGHSH, LQKENI. V was pared by 3 bases and J by 1 base, with 12 bases between. CDR3 bases: TGTGCCAGCTCACCCCCCGGGACAAATAACTATGGCTACACCTTC. Translated: CASSPPGTNNYGYTF.

The chain has TRBV28 and TRBJ1-5; D is possibly TRBD1 (5 bases). The CDR3 is 14 residues long. The germline V and J ends were trimmed by 6 bases and 5 bases, with 14 bases remaining between them. Germline lookup yields CDR1 MDHEN and CDR2 SYDVKM. The CDR3 loop reads CASSPPGRDQPQHF. The CDR3 bases are TGTGCCAGCAGCCCCCCAGGGAGAGATCAGCCCCAGCATTTT. Variable domain in full (rest from reference TRBV28 and TRBJ1-5): DVKVTQSSRYLVKRTGEKVFLECVQDMDHENMFWYRQDPGLGLRLIYFSYDVKMKEKGDIPEGYSVSREKKERFSLILESASTNQTSMYLCASSPPGRDQPQHFGDGTRLSIL.

The V call is TRBV29-1, the J call TRBJ1-2; weak D call: TRBD1 (5 bases). The CDR3 runs to 14 residues. Germline V gene lookup returns CDR1 SQVTM and CDR2 ANQGSEA. V dropped 6 bases and J dropped 4 bases, with 18 bases sitting between them. CDR3 sequence (DNA): TGCAGCGTCAGCGAGCGGGGGTCCAGCTATGGCTACACCTTC. Its protein is CSVSERGSSYGYTF.

The chain combines TRBV5-1 with TRBJ1-4; D is unclear. Germline CDR1 SGHRS, CDR2 YFSETQ. Trimming removed 2 bases at V and 10 bases at J, with 6 bases between. This CDR3 has 11 amino acids. This CDR3 is CASSFNGKLFF. CDR3 bases: TGCGCCAGCAGCTTCAACGGAAAACTGTTTTTT.

CDR3 coding DNA: TGTGCCAGCTCACCAATTGGGGGTAGCAATCAGCCCCAGCATTTT. As protein: CASSPIGGSNQPQHF. The chain links TRBV18 to TRBJ1-5; a weak D match, TRBD1 (5 bases). The germline V gene has CDR1 KGHSH and CDR2 LQKENI. The V end was cut by 2 bases, the J end by 0 bases, with 8 bases between. The CDR3 runs to 15 residues.

V gene TRBV7-2 combines with J gene TRBJ2-2, with 8 bases identical to TRBD1. Per germline, CDR1 SGHTA and CDR2 FQGNSA. The J segment lost 3 bases and the V segment lost 5 bases, leaving 5 bases of the junction unmatched. This CDR3 has 15 amino acids. CDR3 residues: CASSATGADTGELFF. The CDR3 nucleotides read TGTGCCAGCAGCGCGACAGGGGCCGACACCGGGGAGCTGTTTTTT.

The chain recombines TRBV13 with TRBJ1-1; no definite D call. Germline CDR1 and CDR2: PRHDT and FYEKMQ (reference sequence). V was cut by 3 bases and J by 7 bases, with 12 bases left in between. The CDR3 is 13 amino acids. CDR3 protein: CASSLTGFGEAFF. The DNA of the CDR3 is TGTGCCAGCAGCTTGACGGGGTTCGGTGAAGCTTTCTTT.

As concerns this clone: One junction end disagrees with the germline gene, perhaps due to a read error. This sample includes further DNA sequences coding for the same CDR3. J is TRBJ1-5 and V is TRBV5-1; D may be TRBD1 (5 bases). Germline assignment: CDR1 SGHRS and CDR2 YFSETQ. The CDR3 totals 13 residues. The CDR3: CASSLDTNQPQHF. Written as DNA, the CDR3 is TGCGCCAGCAGTTTGGACACCAATCAGCCCCAGCATTTT.

The chain recombines TRBV5-1 with TRBJ2-1; 8 nucleotides line up with TRBD1. The CDR3 runs 15 residues. With 0 bases clipped from V and 6 bases from J, the junction kept 5 bases outside the gene matches. Germline V gene sequence: CDR1 SGHRS, CDR2 YFSETQ. CDR3 region: CASSLGPGQANEQFF. The CDR3 coding sequence is TGCGCCAGCAGCTTGGGGCCGGGACAGGCCAATGAGCAGTTCTTC. Supplemented by reference TRBV5-1 and TRBJ2-1, the full variable domain reads KAGVTQTPRYLIKTRGQQVTLSCSPISGHRSVSWYQQTPGQGLQFLFEYFSETQRNKGNFPGRFSGRQFSNSRSEMNVSTLELGDSALYLCASSLGPGQANEQFFGPGTRLTVL.

J is TRBJ2-1 and V is TRBV2; 15 nucleotides align to TRBD2. The germline gives CDR1 SNHLY, CDR2 FYNNEI. V trimming: 6 bases; J trimming: 9 bases; junction bases outside the gene matches: 9. This CDR3 contains 16 residues. CDR3 nucleotides: TGTGCCAGCAGATCGGGACTAGCGGGAGGATCGGTTGAGCAGTTCTTC. Translating gives CASRSGLAGGSVEQFF. Full variable domain (missing parts from reference TRBV2 and TRBJ2-1): EPEVTQTPSHQVTQMGQEVILRCVPISNHLYFYWYRQILGQKVEFLVSFYNNEISEKSEIFDDQFSVERPDGSNFTLKIRSTKLEDSAMYFCASRSGLAGGSVEQFFGPGTRLTVL.

CDR3 loop: CASSFRTGAYNEQFF. CDR3 DNA sequence: TGTGCCAGCAGTTTCAGAACGGGAGCGTACAATGAGCAGTTCTTC. The gene calls are TRBV27 and TRBJ2-1; a possible D gene is TRBD2 (6 bases). Trimming pared 3 bases from V and 4 bases from J, leaving 13 bases between. This CDR3 has 15 residues. The V gene's germline CDR1 is MNHEY and CDR2 SMNVEV (reference sequence).

The rearrangement joins TRBV6-2 or TRBV6-3 to TRBJ2-7; D assignment may be TRBD1 or TRBD2 (5 bases each). Germline CDR1 is MNHEY and CDR2 is SVGEGT. The CDR3 is made up of 14 amino acids. The V gene lost 5 bases and the J gene lost 6 bases, with 17 bases spanning the gap. The CDR3 sequence is CASSAGRLRGEQYF. The CDR3 DNA reads TGTGCCAGCAGTGCCGGGCGCCTGAGGGGCGAGCAGTACTTC.

Only one count was recorded for this clone. The chain employs TRBV24-1 and TRBJ2-1, with TRBD2 matching 13 bases. The CDR3 has 17 amino acids. The germline V gene encodes CDR1 KGHDR and CDR2 SFDVKD. With V trimmed by 4 bases and J by 5 bases, 7 bases remained unmatched. The DNA of the CDR3 is TGTGCCACCAGTGACTACAAGGGACTAGCGGGAAACAATGAGCAGTTCTTC. Its translation is CATSDYKGLAGNNEQFF.